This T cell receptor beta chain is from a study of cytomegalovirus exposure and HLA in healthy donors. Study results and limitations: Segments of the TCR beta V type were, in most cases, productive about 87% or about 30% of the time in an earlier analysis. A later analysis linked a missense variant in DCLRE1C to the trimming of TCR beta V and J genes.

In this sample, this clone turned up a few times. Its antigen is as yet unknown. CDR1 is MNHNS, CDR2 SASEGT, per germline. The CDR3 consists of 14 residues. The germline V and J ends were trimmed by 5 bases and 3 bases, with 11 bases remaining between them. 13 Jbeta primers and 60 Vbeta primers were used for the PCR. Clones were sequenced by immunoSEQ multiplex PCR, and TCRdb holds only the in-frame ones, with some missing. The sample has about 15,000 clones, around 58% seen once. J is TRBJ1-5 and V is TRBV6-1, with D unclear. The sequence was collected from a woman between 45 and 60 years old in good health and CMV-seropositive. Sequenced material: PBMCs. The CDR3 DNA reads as TGTGCCAGCAGTTGGGGAGGAGTCAATCAGCCCCAGCATTTT. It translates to CASSWGGVNQPQHF.